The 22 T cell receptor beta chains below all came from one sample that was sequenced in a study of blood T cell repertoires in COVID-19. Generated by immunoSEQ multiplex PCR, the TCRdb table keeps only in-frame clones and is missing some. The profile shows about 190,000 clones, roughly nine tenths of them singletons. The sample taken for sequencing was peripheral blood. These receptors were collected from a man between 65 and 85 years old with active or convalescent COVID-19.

The DNA of the CDR3 is TGTGCCATCAGTGGACTAGCGGGAGAGGTCGGGGAGCTGTTTTTT. This gives the protein CAISGLAGEVGELFF. This sequence joins TRBV10-3 and TRBJ2-2, with TRBD2 matching over 12 bases. The CDR3 is 15 residues long. Germline loops: CDR1 ENHRY, CDR2 SYGVKD. J lost 7 bases, V lost 4 bases, and 4 bases had no gene match.

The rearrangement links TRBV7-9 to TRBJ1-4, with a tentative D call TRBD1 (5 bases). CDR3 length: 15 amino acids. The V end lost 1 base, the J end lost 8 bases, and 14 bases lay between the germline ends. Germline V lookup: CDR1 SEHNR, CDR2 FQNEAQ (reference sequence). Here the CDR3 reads CASSLGDWGGEKLFF. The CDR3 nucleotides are TGTGCCAGCAGCTTAGGAGACTGGGGGGGAGAAAAACTGTTTTTT.

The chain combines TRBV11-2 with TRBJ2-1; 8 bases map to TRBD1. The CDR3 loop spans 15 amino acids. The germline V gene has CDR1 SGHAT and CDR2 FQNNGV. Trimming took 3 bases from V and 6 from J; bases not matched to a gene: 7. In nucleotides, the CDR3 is TGTGCCAGCAGCTTTCACAGGGGGTCGATCAATGAGCAGTTCTTC. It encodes CASSFHRGSINEQFF.

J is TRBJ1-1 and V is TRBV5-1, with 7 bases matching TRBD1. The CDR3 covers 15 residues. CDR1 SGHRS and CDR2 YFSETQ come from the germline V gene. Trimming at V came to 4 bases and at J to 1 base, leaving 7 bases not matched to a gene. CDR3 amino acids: CASSALQGRNTEAFF. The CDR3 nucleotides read TGCGCCAGCAGCGCCCTACAGGGGCGGAACACTGAAGCTTTCTTT.

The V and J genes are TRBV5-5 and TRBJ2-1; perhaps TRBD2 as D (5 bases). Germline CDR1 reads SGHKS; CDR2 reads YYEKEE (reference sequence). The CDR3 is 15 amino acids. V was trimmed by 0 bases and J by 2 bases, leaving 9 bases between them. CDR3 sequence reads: CASSLGRSPYNEQFF. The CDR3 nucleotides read TGTGCCAGCAGCTTGGGGAGGTCCCCCTACAATGAGCAGTTCTTC.

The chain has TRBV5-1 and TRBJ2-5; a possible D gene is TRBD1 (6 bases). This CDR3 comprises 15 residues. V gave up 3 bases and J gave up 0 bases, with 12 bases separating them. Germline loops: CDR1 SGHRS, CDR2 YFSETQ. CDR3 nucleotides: TGCGCCAGCAGCTCCTCTCCAGGGGACCAAGAGACCCAGTACTTC. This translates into CASSSSPGDQETQYF.

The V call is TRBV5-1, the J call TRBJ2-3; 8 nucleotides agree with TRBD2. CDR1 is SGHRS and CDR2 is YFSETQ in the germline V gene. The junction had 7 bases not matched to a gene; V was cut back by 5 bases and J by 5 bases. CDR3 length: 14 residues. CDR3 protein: CASRAGDWGDTQYF. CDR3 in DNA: TGCGCCAGCAGAGCGGGGGACTGGGGAGATACGCAGTATTTT. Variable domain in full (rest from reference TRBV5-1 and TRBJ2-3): KAGVTQTPRYLIKTRGQQVTLSCSPISGHRSVSWYQQTPGQGLQFLFEYFSETQRNKGNFPGRFSGRQFSNSRSEMNVSTLELGDSALYLCASRAGDWGDTQYFGPGTRLTVL.

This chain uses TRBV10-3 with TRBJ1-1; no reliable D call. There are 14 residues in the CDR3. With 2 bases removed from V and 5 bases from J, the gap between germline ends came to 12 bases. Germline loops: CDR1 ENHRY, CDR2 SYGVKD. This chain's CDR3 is CAISEGSLLTEAFF. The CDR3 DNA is TGTGCCATCAGTGAGGGTTCCTTACTTACTGAAGCTTTCTTT.

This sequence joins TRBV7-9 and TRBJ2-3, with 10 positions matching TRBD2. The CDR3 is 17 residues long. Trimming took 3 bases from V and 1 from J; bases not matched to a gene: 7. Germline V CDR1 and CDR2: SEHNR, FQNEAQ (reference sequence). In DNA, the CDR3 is TGTGCCAGCAGCTTCTTTTCTAGCGGGGGCGGCACAGATACGCAGTATTTT. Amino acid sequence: CASSFFSSGGGTDTQYF. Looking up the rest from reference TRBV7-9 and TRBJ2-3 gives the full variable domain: DTGVSQNPRHKITKRGQNVTFRCDPISEHNRLYWYRQTLGQGPEFLTYFQNEAQLEKSRLLSDRFSAERPKGSFSTLEIQRTEQGDSAMYLCASSFFSSGGGTDTQYFGPGTRLTVL.

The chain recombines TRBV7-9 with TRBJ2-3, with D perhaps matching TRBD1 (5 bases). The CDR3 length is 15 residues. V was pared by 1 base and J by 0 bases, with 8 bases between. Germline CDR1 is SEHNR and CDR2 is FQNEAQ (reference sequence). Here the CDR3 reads CASSLDSGSTDTQYF. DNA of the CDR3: TGTGCCAGCAGCTTAGACTCAGGGAGCACAGATACGCAGTATTTT.

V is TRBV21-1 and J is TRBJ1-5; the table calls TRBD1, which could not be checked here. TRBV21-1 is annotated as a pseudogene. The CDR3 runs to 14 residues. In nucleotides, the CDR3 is TGTGCCAGCAGCAAAGGGGCAGATAATCAGCCCCAGCATTTT. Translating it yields CASSKGADNQPQHF.

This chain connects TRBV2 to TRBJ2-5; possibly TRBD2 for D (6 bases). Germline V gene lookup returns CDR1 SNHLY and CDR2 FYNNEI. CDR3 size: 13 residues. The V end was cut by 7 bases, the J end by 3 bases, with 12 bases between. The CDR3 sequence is CASTSGLKETQYF. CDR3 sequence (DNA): TGTGCCAGCACGAGCGGGCTCAAAGAGACCCAGTACTTC.

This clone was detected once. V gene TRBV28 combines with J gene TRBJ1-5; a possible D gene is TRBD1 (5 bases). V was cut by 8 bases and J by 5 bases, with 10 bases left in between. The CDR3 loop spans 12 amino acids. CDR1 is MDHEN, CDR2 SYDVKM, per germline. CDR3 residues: CASLRGDQPQHF. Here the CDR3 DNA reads TGTGCCAGCCTTAGGGGTGATCAGCCCCAGCATTTT.

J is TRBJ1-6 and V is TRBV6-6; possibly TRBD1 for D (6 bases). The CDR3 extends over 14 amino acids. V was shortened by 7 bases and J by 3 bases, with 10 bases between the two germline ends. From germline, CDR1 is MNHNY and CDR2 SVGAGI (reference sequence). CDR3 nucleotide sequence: TGTGCCAGCACCCGGGACATCTATAATTCACCCCTCCACTTT. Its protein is CASTRDIYNSPLHF.

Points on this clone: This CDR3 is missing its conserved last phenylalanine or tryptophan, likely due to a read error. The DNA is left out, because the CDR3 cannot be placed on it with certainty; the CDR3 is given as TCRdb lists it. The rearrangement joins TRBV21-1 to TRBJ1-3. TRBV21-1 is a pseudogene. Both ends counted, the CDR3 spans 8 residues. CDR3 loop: CASSLRPP.

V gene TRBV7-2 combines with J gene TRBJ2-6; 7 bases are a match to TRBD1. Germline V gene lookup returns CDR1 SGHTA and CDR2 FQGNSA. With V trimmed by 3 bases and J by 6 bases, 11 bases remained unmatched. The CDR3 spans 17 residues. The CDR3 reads CASSFATTGVPANVLTF. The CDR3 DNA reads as TGTGCCAGCAGCTTCGCTACCACAGGGGTCCCGGCCAACGTCCTGACTTTC.

The CDR3 is CAWGGQLNSYEQYF. For the CDR3, the DNA is TGTGCCTGGGGGGGACAGCTAAATTCCTACGAGCAGTACTTC. This chain uses TRBV30 with TRBJ2-7; 7 positions agree with TRBD1. Germline V gives CDR1 GTSNPN, CDR2 SVGIG (reference sequence). J gave up 1 base and V 5 bases, and 8 bases lay outside the gene matches. This CDR3 has 14 residues.

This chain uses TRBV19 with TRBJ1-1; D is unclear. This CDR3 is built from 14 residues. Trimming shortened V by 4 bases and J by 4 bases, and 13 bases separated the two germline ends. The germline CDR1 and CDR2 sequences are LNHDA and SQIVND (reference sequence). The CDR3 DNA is TGTGCCAGTAGTACCCACGAGGCGCGCACTGAAGCTTTCTTT. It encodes CASSTHEARTEAFF.

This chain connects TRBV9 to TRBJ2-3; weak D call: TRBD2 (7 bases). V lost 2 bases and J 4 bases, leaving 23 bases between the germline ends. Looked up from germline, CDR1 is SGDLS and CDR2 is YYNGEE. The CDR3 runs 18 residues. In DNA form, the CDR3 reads TGTGCCAGCAGCGTCTATCTAGGGGGGGCTATCCCCCCAGATACGCAGTATTTT. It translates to CASSVYLGGAIPPDTQYF.

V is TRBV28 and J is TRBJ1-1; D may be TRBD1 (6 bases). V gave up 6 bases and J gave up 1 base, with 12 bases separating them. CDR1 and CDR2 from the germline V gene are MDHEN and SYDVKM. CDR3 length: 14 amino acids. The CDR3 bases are TGTGCCAGCAGGCCCCTACAGGGGAACACTGAAGCTTTCTTT. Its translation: CASRPLQGNTEAFF.

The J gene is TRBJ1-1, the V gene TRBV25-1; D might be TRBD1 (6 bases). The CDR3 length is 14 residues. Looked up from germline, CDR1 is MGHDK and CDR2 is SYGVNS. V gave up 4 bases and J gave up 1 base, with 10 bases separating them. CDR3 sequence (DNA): TGTGCCAGCAGTGTGGGACATAAGAACACTGAAGCTTTCTTT. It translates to CASSVGHKNTEAFF.

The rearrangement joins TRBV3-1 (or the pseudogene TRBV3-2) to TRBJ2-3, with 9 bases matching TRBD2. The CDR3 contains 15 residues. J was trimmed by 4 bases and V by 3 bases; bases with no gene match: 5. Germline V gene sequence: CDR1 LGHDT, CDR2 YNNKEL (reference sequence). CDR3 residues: CASSQRGGGADTQYF. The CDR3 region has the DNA TGTGCCAGCAGCCAGCGGGGGGGAGGGGCAGATACGCAGTATTTT.